These 20 T cell receptor beta chains came from one sample sequenced in a study of blood T cell repertoires in COVID-19. Sequenced by immunoSEQ multiplex PCR; TCRdb stores in-frame clones only, minus some. The table lists fewer than 700,000 clones, around nine tenths of them singletons. The sample consisted of peripheral blood. These receptors were taken from a woman in her forties or fifties with COVID-19, enrolled during active disease.

V and J are TRBV5-1 and TRBJ1-2; TRBD1 matches at 9 bases. The CDR3 extends over 14 amino acids. Germline V gene sequence: CDR1 SGHRS, CDR2 YFSETQ. V lost 7 bases to trimming and J lost 7 bases; unmatched junction nucleotides: 11. CDR3: CASGNRDREAGYTF. Here the CDR3 DNA reads TGCGCCAGCGGAAACCGGGACAGGGAAGCTGGCTACACCTTC.

The chain couples TRBV2 to TRBJ1-5, with 9 bases that match TRBD1. Germline assignment: CDR1 SNHLY and CDR2 FYNNEI. After removal of 1 base from V and 6 bases from J, the junction contained 7 bases not matched to a gene. The CDR3 is made up of 16 amino acids. CDR3 region: CASSEGWTGDTQPQHF. The CDR3 nucleotides read TGTGCCAGCAGTGAAGGGTGGACAGGGGACACTCAGCCCCAGCATTTT.

This clone was detected a few times. The V gene is TRBV19, the J gene TRBJ1-5; D unresolved. CDR3 length equals 17 residues. Germline values: CDR1 LNHDA, CDR2 SQIVND (reference sequence). Trimming shortened V by 7 bases and J by 0 bases, and 19 bases separated the two germline ends. CDR3 in amino acids: CASMAPWYSNSNQPQHF. As DNA, the CDR3 is TGTGCCAGTATGGCTCCTTGGTACAGTAATAGCAATCAGCCCCAGCATTTT. Combining the CDR3 with reference TRBV19 and TRBJ1-5 gives the whole variable domain DGGITQSPKYLFRKEGQNVTLSCEQNLNHDAMYWYRQDPGQGLRLIYYSQIVNDFQKGDIAEGYSVSREKKESFPLTVTSAQKNPTAFYLCASMAPWYSNSNQPQHFGDGTRLSIL.

J is TRBJ1-2 and V is TRBV5-4; D is unclear. V lost 0 bases to trimming and J lost 7 bases, with 10 bases between them. Germline lookup yields CDR1 SGHNT and CDR2 YYREEE (reference sequence). The CDR3 length is 13 residues. CDR3 protein: CASSLVSGSGYTF. The CDR3 DNA reads TGTGCCAGCAGCTTGGTGTCAGGAAGTGGCTACACCTTC. Full variable domain (remainder filled in from reference TRBV5-4 and TRBJ1-2): ETGVTQSPTHLIKTRGQQVTLRCSSQSGHNTVSWYQQALGQGPQFIFQYYREEENGRGNFPPRFSGLQFPNYSSELNVNALELDDSALYLCASSLVSGSGYTFGSGTRLTVV.

This clone occurred once. This rearrangement joins TRBV13 to TRBJ1-1, with D possibly TRBD1 on 5 matching bases. CDR3 length: 14 residues. The V gene's germline CDR1 is PRHDT and CDR2 FYEKMQ (reference sequence). The V end lost 5 bases, the J end lost 1 base, and 11 bases lay between the germline ends. This CDR3 is CASSPDDRNTEAFF. In nucleotides, the CDR3 is TGTGCCAGCAGCCCGGACGACAGGAACACTGAAGCTTTCTTT.

This chain links TRBV12-3 or TRBV12-4 with TRBJ1-2, with 7 bases matching TRBD1. The V segment lost 8 bases and the J segment 8 bases; nucleotides outside the gene matches: 11. CDR3 length: 13 residues. The CDR3 sequence: CASSPTGPGGYTF. Here the CDR3 DNA reads TGTGCCAGCTCTCCGACAGGGCCGGGCGGCTACACCTTC.

This chain links TRBV19 with TRBJ2-3, with 12 bases aligning to TRBD2. Trimming at V came to 5 bases and at J to 2 bases, leaving 2 bases not matched to a gene. Germline assignment: CDR1 LNHDA and CDR2 SQIVND (reference sequence). The CDR3 sequence is 15 residues long. The CDR3 DNA reads TGTGCCAGTAGTCCTAGCGGGGGGGCCACAGATACGCAGTATTTT. Encoded protein: CASSPSGGATDTQYF.

This CDR3 is CSVEQVTGELFF. DNA of the CDR3: TGCAGCGTTGAACAGGTGACCGGGGAGCTGTTTTTT. The rearrangement uses TRBV29-1 and TRBJ2-2; D ambiguous. CDR1 is SQVTM and CDR2 is ANQGSEA in the germline V gene. The CDR3 contains 12 residues. The V gene lost 2 bases and the J gene lost 5 bases, with 6 bases spanning the gap.

The chain is built from TRBV18 and TRBJ1-2; the D gene is possibly TRBD1 (5 bases). From germline, CDR1 is KGHSH and CDR2 LQKENI. The CDR3 has 17 residues. V shed 2 bases and J shed 8 bases, with 24 bases lying between them. CDR3 sequence: CASSPGGMAREGKGYTF. The CDR3 DNA sequence: TGTGCCAGCTCACCAGGAGGGATGGCCCGAGAGGGGAAAGGCTACACCTTC.

The rearrangement uses TRBV29-1 and TRBJ2-7; 9 bases fit TRBD1. Trimming removed 8 bases from V and 6 bases from J; junction bases left unmatched: 8. The CDR3 covers 12 residues. Per germline, CDR1 SQVTM and CDR2 ANQGSEA. The CDR3 is CSTQGQGSEQYF. The DNA of the CDR3 is TGCAGCACCCAGGGACAGGGATCCGAGCAGTACTTC.

The gene calls are TRBV18 and TRBJ2-3; TRBD2 matches 8 bases. V was pared by 3 bases and J by 4 bases, with 6 bases of the junction left unmatched. Germline V gene sequence: CDR1 KGHSH, CDR2 LQKENI. The CDR3 consists of 15 residues. The CDR3 is CASSPRRGEADTQYF. The CDR3 nucleotides are TGTGCCAGCTCACCGAGGCGGGGGGAAGCAGATACGCAGTATTTT.

The V and J genes are TRBV30 and TRBJ2-1; 8 positions agree with TRBD2. Germline V gene data show CDR1 as GTSNPN and CDR2 as SVGIG (reference sequence). Unmatched junction bases numbered 6, after V lost 4 bases and J lost 10 bases. CDR3 size: 12 residues. For the CDR3, the DNA is TGTGCCTGGAACGGGGGGGCCAGGGAGCAGTTCTTC. It is translated as CAWNGGAREQFF.

The chain is built from TRBV21-1 and TRBJ2-3; TRBD2 is the table's D call and was not checked against the DNA. TRBV21-1 is listed as a pseudogene. The CDR3 consists of 15 residues. The CDR3 region is CASSNRCGGANTQYF. The DNA of the CDR3 is TGTGCCAGCAGCAATAGATGCGGGGGGGCGAATACGCAGTATTTT.

The chain has TRBV4-1 and TRBJ1-2; weak D call: TRBD1 (5 bases). V shed 3 bases and J shed 7 bases, with 24 bases lying between them. Germline V lookup: CDR1 MGHRA, CDR2 YSYEKL. The CDR3 loop spans 17 amino acids. The CDR3 region is CASSHVNAARTGGGYTF. As DNA, the CDR3 is TGCGCCAGCAGCCACGTGAACGCGGCGCGGACGGGGGGTGGCTACACCTTC.

J is TRBJ2-3 and V is TRBV5-8, with TRBD2 as a possible D gene (7 bases). Germline V gene sequence: CDR1 SGHTS, CDR2 YDEGEE. V was pared by 2 bases and J by 2 bases, with 15 bases between. The CDR3 runs 16 residues. CDR3 sequence (DNA): TGTGCCAGCAGCTTCCGCCGGGGGGCATCCACAGATACGCAGTATTTT. Its translation: CASSFRRGASTDTQYF.

The chain joins TRBV7-2 to TRBJ2-7; perhaps TRBD1 as D (6 bases). The V end was cut by 1 base, the J end by 3 bases, with 10 bases between. CDR1 is SGHTA, CDR2 FQGNSA, per germline. The CDR3 runs to 14 residues. This CDR3 reads CASSLGQEFYEQYF. For the CDR3, the DNA is TGTGCCAGCAGCTTAGGACAGGAGTTCTACGAGCAGTACTTC.

This rearrangement joins TRBV7-2 to TRBJ1-2; TRBD1 aligns across 7 bases. Germline CDR1 SGHTA, CDR2 FQGNSA. J lost 1 base, V lost 3 bases, and 2 bases had no gene match. This CDR3 comprises 14 residues. The CDR3 DNA follows: TGTGCCAGCAGCTTGGACAGGAATAACTATGGCTACACCTTC. Protein sequence: CASSLDRNNYGYTF.

This clone has a handful of counts. The CDR3 DNA reads TGTGCCAGCAGATTTTCGGGGGTAAGTGGCCATTCACCCCTCCACTTT. Its protein product is CASRFSGVSGHSPLHF. The chain is built from TRBV3-1 (or the pseudogene TRBV3-2) and TRBJ1-6; a weak D match, TRBD1 (5 bases). Germline CDR1 reads LGHDT; CDR2 reads YNNKEL (reference sequence). Trimming pared 6 bases from V and 8 bases from J, leaving 20 bases between. The CDR3 has 16 amino acids.

The chain joins TRBV9 to TRBJ2-3, with D tentatively TRBD2 (5 bases). Germline V gene lookup returns CDR1 SGDLS and CDR2 YYNGEE. The length of the CDR3 is 14 residues. Deletions cut 6 bases from V and 0 bases from J, with 11 bases between. The CDR3 spells CASNDRTSTDTQYF. The CDR3 nucleotides are TGTGCCAGCAACGACCGGACTAGCACAGATACGCAGTATTTT.

The chain joins TRBV28 to TRBJ1-3, with D perhaps TRBD1 (6 bases). This CDR3 spans 14 amino acids. Looked up from germline, CDR1 is MDHEN and CDR2 is SYDVKM. V shed 6 bases and J shed 0 bases, with 9 bases lying between them. This CDR3 is CASRGGYSGNTIYF. CDR3 coding DNA: TGTGCCAGCAGAGGGGGATACTCTGGAAACACCATATATTTT.